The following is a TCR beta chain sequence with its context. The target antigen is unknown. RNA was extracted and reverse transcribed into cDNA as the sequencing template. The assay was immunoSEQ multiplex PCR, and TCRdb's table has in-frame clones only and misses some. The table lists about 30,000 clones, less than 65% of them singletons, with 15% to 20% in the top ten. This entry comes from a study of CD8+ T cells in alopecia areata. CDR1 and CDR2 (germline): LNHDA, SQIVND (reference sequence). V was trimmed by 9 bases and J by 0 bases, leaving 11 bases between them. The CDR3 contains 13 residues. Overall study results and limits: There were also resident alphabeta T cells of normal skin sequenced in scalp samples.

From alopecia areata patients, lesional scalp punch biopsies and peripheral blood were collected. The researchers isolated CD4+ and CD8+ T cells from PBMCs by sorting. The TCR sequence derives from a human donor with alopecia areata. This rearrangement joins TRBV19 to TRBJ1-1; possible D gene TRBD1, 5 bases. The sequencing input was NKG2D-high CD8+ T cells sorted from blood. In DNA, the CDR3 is TGTGCCAGCCGCTTGGGGCTGAACACTGAAGCTTTCTTT. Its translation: CASRLGLNTEAFF.